This T cell receptor beta chain was found in a study of early stage breast cancer tumors. Study background: Of around 16 invasive breast tumors, about twelve were hormone receptor-positive, HER2-negative.

About this clone: Its cognate antigen is unknown.

Findings and caveats of the study: Tumors had approximately 2.7-fold higher T cell density and higher clonality than adjacent normal breast tissue. Comparing each tissue with blood distinguished tumor from normal in 14 of 16 patients.

This CDR3 is built from 14 residues. The V gene's germline CDR1 is SGHRS and CDR2 YFSETQ. The ends were cut back, 4 bases at V and 6 bases at J, with 15 bases in the middle. TCRdb's table, derived via immunoSEQ multiplex PCR, lists solely in-frame clones and lacks some. The data contain tens of thousands of clones, roughly 73% of them singletons. The V gene is TRBV5-1, the J gene TRBJ2-3; no reliable D call. The clonotype originates from a person in their 40s with breast cancer. The specimen sequenced was blood. For the CDR3, the DNA is TGCGCCAGCAGCGTCGGAATTGTGAGGGATACGCAGTATTTT. Amino acids: CASSVGIVRDTQYF. The entire variable domain, with the rest obtained from reference TRBV5-1 and TRBJ2-3, is as follows: KAGVTQTPRYLIKTRGQQVTLSCSPISGHRSVSWYQQTPGQGLQFLFEYFSETQRNKGNFPGRFSGRQFSNSRSEMNVSTLELGDSALYLCASSVGIVRDTQYFGPGTRLTVL.